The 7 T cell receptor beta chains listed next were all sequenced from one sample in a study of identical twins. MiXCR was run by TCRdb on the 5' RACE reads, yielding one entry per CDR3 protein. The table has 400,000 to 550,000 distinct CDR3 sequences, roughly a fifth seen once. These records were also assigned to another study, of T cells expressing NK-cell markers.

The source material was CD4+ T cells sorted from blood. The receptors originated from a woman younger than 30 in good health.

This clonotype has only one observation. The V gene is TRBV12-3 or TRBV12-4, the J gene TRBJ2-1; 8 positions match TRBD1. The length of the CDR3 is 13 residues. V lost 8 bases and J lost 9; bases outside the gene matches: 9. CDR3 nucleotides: TGTGCCAGCCGGGAGCAGGGGGCTGGTGAGCAGTTCTTC. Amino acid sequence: CASREQGAGEQFF.

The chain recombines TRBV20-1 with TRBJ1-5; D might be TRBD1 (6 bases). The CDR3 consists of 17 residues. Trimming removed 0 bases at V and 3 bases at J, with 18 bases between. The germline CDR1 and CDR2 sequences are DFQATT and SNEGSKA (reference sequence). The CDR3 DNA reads TGCAGTGCTAGAGATCGGGGGGGCCATCGGGCCAATCAGCCCCAGCATTTT. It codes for CSARDRGGHRANQPQHF.

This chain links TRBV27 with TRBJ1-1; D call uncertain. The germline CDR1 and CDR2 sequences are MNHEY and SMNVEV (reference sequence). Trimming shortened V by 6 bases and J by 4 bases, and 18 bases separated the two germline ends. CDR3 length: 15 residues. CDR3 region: CASSLTPGGRTEAFF. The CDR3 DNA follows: TGTGCCAGCAGCCTCACCCCGGGAGGGCGCACTGAAGCTTTCTTT.

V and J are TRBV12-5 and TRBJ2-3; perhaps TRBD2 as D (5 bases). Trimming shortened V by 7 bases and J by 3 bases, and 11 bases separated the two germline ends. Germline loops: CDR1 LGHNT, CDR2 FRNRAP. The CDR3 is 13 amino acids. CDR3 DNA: TGTGCTAGTGCCAGGTGGACTACAGATACGCAGTATTTT. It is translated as CASARWTTDTQYF.

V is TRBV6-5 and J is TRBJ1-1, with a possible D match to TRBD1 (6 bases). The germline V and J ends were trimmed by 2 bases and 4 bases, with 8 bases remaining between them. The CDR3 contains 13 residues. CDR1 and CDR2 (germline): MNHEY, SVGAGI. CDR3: CASSYGGRTEAFF. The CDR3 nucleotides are TGTGCCAGCAGTTACGGGGGGCGCACTGAAGCTTTCTTT.

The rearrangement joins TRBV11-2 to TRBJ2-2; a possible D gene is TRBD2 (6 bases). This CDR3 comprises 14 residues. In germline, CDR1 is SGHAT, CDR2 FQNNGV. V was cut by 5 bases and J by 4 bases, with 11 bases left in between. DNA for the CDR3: TGTGCCAGCAGCCCTACGGGGGTCACCGGGGAGCTGTTTTTT. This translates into CASSPTGVTGELFF.

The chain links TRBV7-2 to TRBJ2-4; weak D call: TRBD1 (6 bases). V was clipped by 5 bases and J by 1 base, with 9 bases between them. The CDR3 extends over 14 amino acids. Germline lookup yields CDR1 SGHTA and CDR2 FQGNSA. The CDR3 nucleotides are TGTGCCAGCAGCCACGACAGGGCCAAAAACATTCAGTACTTC. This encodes CASSHDRAKNIQYF.